This entry concerns a single T cell receptor (beta chain). The data belong to a study of control samples from healthy donors and cancer patients. This table comes from immunoSEQ multiplex PCR, and its TCRdb copy is limited to in-frame clones, with some not included. The data hold 140,000 to 150,000 clones, with 93% observed a single time. The ends were cut back, 1 base at V and 5 bases at J, with 11 bases in the middle. The germline CDR1 and CDR2 sequences are SEHNR and FQNEAQ (reference sequence). CDR3 size: 14 residues. The sample comprised blood. The origin of this receptor is a man aged 18 to 35 in good health. This chain joins TRBV7-9 and TRBJ1-1; maybe TRBD1 (6 bases). CDR3 residues: CASSLEGERTEAFF. Here the CDR3 DNA reads TGTGCCAGCAGCTTAGAGGGGGAAAGGACTGAAGCTTTCTTT.